The 25 T cell receptor beta chains given below trace back to one sample, sequenced in a study of blood T cell repertoires in COVID-19. Repertoires were generated with immunoSEQ multiplex PCR, while TCRdb's copy carries only in-frame clones and drops some. The table records about 57,000 clones, around 80% of them present only once. Sequencing was done on a sample of peripheral blood. Receptors were obtained from a human donor in a cohort sampled during active COVID-19.

This sequence joins TRBV7-3 and TRBJ2-1, with 7 bases identical to TRBD1. The CDR3 totals 15 residues. Germline values: CDR1 SGHTA, CDR2 FQGTGA. V lost 5 bases and J lost 7; bases outside the gene matches: 11. The DNA of the CDR3 is TGTGCCAGCAGCCATAGACAGGGTCGAACAAATGAGCAGTTCTTC. This gives the protein CASSHRQGRTNEQFF.

There are a few counts of this clone. The chain is built from TRBV4-1 and TRBJ2-1, with 9 bases identical to TRBD1. The CDR3 extends over 13 amino acids. V shed 4 bases and J 9 bases; nucleotides not matched to a gene: 4. The V gene's germline CDR1 is MGHRA and CDR2 YSYEKL. The CDR3 region has the DNA TGCGCCAGCAGCCTCGTGGACAGGGGTGAGCAGTTCTTC. As protein: CASSLVDRGEQFF.

For the CDR3, the DNA is TGCAGCGCCCTGACAGGGCTGGATGGCTACACCTTC. This gives the protein CSALTGLDGYTF. This chain links TRBV29-1 with TRBJ1-2; 7 positions agree with TRBD1. Trimming at V came to 7 bases and at J to 6 bases, leaving 8 bases not matched to a gene. Germline CDR1 SQVTM, CDR2 ANQGSEA. CDR3 length equals 12 residues.

This clone was detected once. This chain links TRBV2 with TRBJ1-5; D gene ambiguous. This CDR3 is built from 13 residues. The ends were cut back, 11 bases at V and 7 bases at J, with 18 bases in the middle. Germline assignment: CDR1 SNHLY and CDR2 FYNNEI. CDR3 loop: CASTVSRGQPQHF. The DNA for the CDR3 is TGTGCCTCTACAGTCAGCCGGGGACAGCCCCAGCATTTT.

The chain employs TRBV28 and TRBJ1-1; 7 bases are a match to TRBD1. Germline-derived CDR1 and CDR2 are MDHEN and SYDVKM. The ends lost 6 bases at V and 4 bases at J; junction bases unmatched: 5. The length of the CDR3 is 13 residues. The CDR3 DNA is TGTGCCAGCAGATCGACAGGGTCCACTGAAGCTTTCTTT. This gives the protein CASRSTGSTEAFF.

This clone occurred many times. The CDR3 loop is CASSLEGYGYTF. Written as DNA, the CDR3 is TGTGCCAGCAGTTTGGAGGGGTATGGCTACACCTTC. This chain connects TRBV12-3 or TRBV12-4 to TRBJ1-2; possibly TRBD1 for D (5 bases). The V and J ends lost 3 bases and 5 bases respectively, with 7 bases between them. CDR3 length equals 12 residues.

V usage is TRBV25-1 and J usage is TRBJ1-1; TRBD1 is a possible D gene (6 bases). The V and J ends lost 7 bases and 0 bases respectively, with 12 bases between them. Germline-derived CDR1 and CDR2 are MGHDK and SYGVNS. The length of the CDR3 is 14 residues. CDR3 DNA: TGTGCCAGCATAGGCAGGGGAATGAACACTGAAGCTTTCTTT. It specifies CASIGRGMNTEAFF. The full variable domain, in which reference TRBV25-1 and TRBJ1-1 provide the parts outside the CDR3, is EADIYQTPRYLVIGTGKKITLECSQTMGHDKMYWYQQDPGMELHLIHYSYGVNSTEKGDLSSESTVSRIRTEHFPLTLESARPSHTSQYLCASIGRGMNTEAFFGQGTRLTVV.

A single count supports this clone. The rearrangement joins TRBV6-5 to TRBJ1-5; D possibly corresponds to TRBD1 (6 bases). The CDR3 has 14 residues. Trimming took 6 bases from V and 4 from J, leaving 13 bases between them. Germline lookup yields CDR1 MNHEY and CDR2 SVGAGI. The CDR3 bases are TGTGCCAGCAGGTCAGGGGTAAGGAATCAGCCCCAGCATTTT. Its translation is CASRSGVRNQPQHF.

V usage is TRBV3-1 (or the pseudogene TRBV3-2) and J usage is TRBJ2-5, with 9 bases matching TRBD2. The CDR3 covers 16 residues. CDR1 is LGHDT, CDR2 YNNKEL, per germline (reference sequence). The junction had 11 bases not matched to a gene; V was cut back by 4 bases and J by 5 bases. In DNA form, the CDR3 reads TGTGCCAGCAGCCGCGGAACTAGCGCGGGGGGGGAGACCCAGTACTTC. This translates into CASSRGTSAGGETQYF.

The rearrangement uses TRBV3-1 (or the pseudogene TRBV3-2) and TRBJ2-7; 9 nucleotides align to TRBD1. Germline trimming cut 4 bases from V and 4 bases from J; bases unmatched to any gene: 11. The V gene's germline CDR1 is LGHDT and CDR2 YNNKEL (reference sequence). CDR3 length: 16 residues. CDR3 DNA: TGTGCCAGCAGCCGGCCGTGGGGACAGGGTCCGTACGAGCAGTACTTC. Residues: CASSRPWGQGPYEQYF.

The chain couples TRBV24-1 to TRBJ2-3, with 10 bases lining up with TRBD2. The germline CDR1 and CDR2 sequences are KGHDR and SFDVKD. The ends lost 9 bases at V and 5 bases at J; junction bases unmatched: 4. CDR3 size: 13 residues. The CDR3 DNA follows: TGTGCCACCCTAGCGGGAGCCATAGATACGCAGTATTTT. Translating gives CATLAGAIDTQYF.

V usage is TRBV19 and J usage is TRBJ1-4; a possible D gene is TRBD1 (6 bases). The CDR3 spans 14 residues. V was cut by 6 bases and J by 8 bases, with 16 bases left in between. Germline values: CDR1 LNHDA, CDR2 SQIVND (reference sequence). The CDR3 nucleotides read TGTGCCAGTAGGACACAGGGTAACCCAGAAAAACTGTTTTTT. Encoded protein: CASRTQGNPEKLFF.

This clone was recorded only once. CDR3 DNA: TGTGCCATCAGTGACCTGTCTTTCAATGAGCAGTTCTTC. Amino acid sequence: CAISDLSFNEQFF. The rearrangement links TRBV10-3 to TRBJ2-1; D unclear. The germline CDR1 and CDR2 sequences are ENHRY and SYGVKD. The CDR3 is made up of 13 amino acids. V was trimmed by 3 bases and J by 6 bases, leaving 9 bases between them.

The chain carries TRBV4-1 and TRBJ2-7; 8 bases map to TRBD2. The CDR3 runs 15 residues. Germline-derived CDR1 and CDR2 are MGHRA and YSYEKL. The V and J ends lost 0 bases and 1 base, in that order; junction bases with no gene match: 2. The CDR3 nucleotides read TGCGCCAGCAGCCAAGATAGCGGGGAGTCCTACGAGCAGTACTTC. This codes for CASSQDSGESYEQYF.

The chain combines TRBV30 with TRBJ1-1, with D possibly matching TRBD1 (6 bases). There are 15 residues in the CDR3. Per germline, CDR1 GTSNPN and CDR2 SVGIG (reference sequence). V was clipped by 2 bases and J by 1 base, with 14 bases between them. The CDR3 loop reads CAWSTQGIGNTEAFF. The CDR3 nucleotides are TGTGCCTGGAGTACCCAGGGGATAGGGAACACTGAAGCTTTCTTT. Combining the CDR3 with reference TRBV30 and TRBJ1-1 gives the whole variable domain SQTIHQWPATLVQPVGSPLSLECTVEGTSNPNLYWYRQAAGRGLQLLFYSVGIGQISSEVPQNLSASRPQDRQFILSSKKLLLSDSGFYLCAWSTQGIGNTEAFFGQGTRLTVV.

The chain combines TRBV5-6 with TRBJ2-5; 10 nucleotides match TRBD1. CDR1 is SGHDT, CDR2 YYEEEE, per germline. This CDR3 is built from 15 residues. The V gene end was trimmed by 4 bases and the J gene end by 5 bases; junction bases not matched to a gene: 8. CDR3 in DNA: TGTGCCAGCAGCGCACCGGGACAGGGGAGGGAGACCCAGTACTTC. It translates to CASSAPGQGRETQYF.

This clone turned up a few times. The gene calls are TRBV2 and TRBJ2-3, with TRBD2 identical over 7 bases. The J segment lost 2 bases and the V segment lost 5 bases, leaving 10 bases of the junction unmatched. CDR3 length: 16 amino acids. The germline V gene has CDR1 SNHLY and CDR2 FYNNEI. The CDR3, as DNA: TGTGCCAGCAGTCTAACCTCAGCGGGGCACACAGATACGCAGTATTTT. Protein product: CASSLTSAGHTDTQYF.

The V gene is TRBV27, the J gene TRBJ2-3, with TRBD2 matching over 13 bases. V lost 6 bases and J lost 4; bases outside the gene matches: 7. The CDR3 covers 16 residues. Germline CDR1 MNHEY, CDR2 SMNVEV (reference sequence). CDR3 sequence reads: CASSITSGRAADTQYF. CDR3 coding DNA: TGTGCCAGCAGCATTACTAGCGGGAGGGCCGCAGATACGCAGTATTTT.

The gene calls are TRBV5-1 and TRBJ1-5; 7 positions agree with TRBD1. This CDR3 comprises 16 residues. Germline trimming cut 1 base from V and 3 bases from J; bases unmatched to any gene: 7. Germline CDR1 reads SGHRS; CDR2 reads YFSETQ. Here the CDR3 reads CASSLLGTEANQPQHF. The DNA of the CDR3 is TGCGCCAGCAGCTTGCTCGGGACAGAGGCCAATCAGCCCCAGCATTTT.

The rearrangement uses TRBV29-1 and TRBJ2-3; a possible D gene is TRBD2 (5 bases). CDR1 and CDR2 from the germline V gene are SQVTM and ANQGSEA. V was shortened by 6 bases and J by 1 base, with 14 bases between the two germline ends. This CDR3 contains 14 residues. CDR3 residues: CSVGLVEGTDTQYF. The CDR3 region has the DNA TGCAGCGTGGGTCTAGTGGAGGGCACAGATACGCAGTATTTT.

This sequence joins TRBV5-4 and TRBJ1-2; D remains unclear. In germline, CDR1 is SGHNT, CDR2 YYREEE (reference sequence). Deletions cut 0 bases from V and 2 bases from J, with 11 bases between. The CDR3 is 15 amino acids. DNA of the CDR3: TGTGCCAGCAGCTTGGAGATGAACACCAACTATGGCTACACCTTC. Protein sequence: CASSLEMNTNYGYTF.

The rearrangement joins TRBV7-8 to TRBJ2-5, with TRBD2 identical over 10 bases. The CDR3 is 15 amino acids. Germline CDR1 reads SGHVS; CDR2 reads FQNEAQ. After removal of 6 bases from V and 5 bases from J, the junction contained 9 bases not matched to a gene. The DNA for the CDR3 is TGTGCCAGCAGGTCGTCTAGCGGGAGATCGGAGACCCAGTACTTC. Its protein product is CASRSSSGRSETQYF.

This clone was counted between two and nine times. The chain combines TRBV19 with TRBJ1-5, with D unresolved. This CDR3 is built from 14 residues. V was cut by 1 base and J by 2 bases, with 6 bases left in between. Germline V gene sequence: CDR1 LNHDA, CDR2 SQIVND (reference sequence). CDR3 bases: TGTGCCAGTAGTATAGGGCAGGGCAATCAGCCCCAGCATTTT. Residues: CASSIGQGNQPQHF. Together with reference TRBV19 and TRBJ1-5, the CDR3 gives the full variable domain: DGGITQSPKYLFRKEGQNVTLSCEQNLNHDAMYWYRQDPGQGLRLIYYSQIVNDFQKGDIAEGYSVSREKKESFPLTVTSAQKNPTAFYLCASSIGQGNQPQHFGDGTRLSIL.

V and J are TRBV4-2 and TRBJ1-3; possibly TRBD1 for D (5 bases). V gave up 4 bases and J gave up 4 bases, with 14 bases separating them. The CDR3 has 15 amino acids. CDR1 LGHNA and CDR2 YNFKEQ come from the germline V gene. The CDR3 region is CASSRSAGYGNTIYF. As DNA, the CDR3 is TGTGCCAGCAGCCGATCCGCAGGGTACGGAAACACCATATATTTT.

The chain employs TRBV29-1 and TRBJ2-3; 9 bases map to TRBD2. The trim removed 5 bases at V and 3 bases at J, leaving 3 bases unmatched. CDR3 length equals 13 residues. CDR1 is SQVTM and CDR2 is ANQGSEA in the germline V gene. In DNA form, the CDR3 reads TGCAGCGTTCCTAGCGGGGTAACAGATACGCAGTATTTT. This gives the protein CSVPSGVTDTQYF.